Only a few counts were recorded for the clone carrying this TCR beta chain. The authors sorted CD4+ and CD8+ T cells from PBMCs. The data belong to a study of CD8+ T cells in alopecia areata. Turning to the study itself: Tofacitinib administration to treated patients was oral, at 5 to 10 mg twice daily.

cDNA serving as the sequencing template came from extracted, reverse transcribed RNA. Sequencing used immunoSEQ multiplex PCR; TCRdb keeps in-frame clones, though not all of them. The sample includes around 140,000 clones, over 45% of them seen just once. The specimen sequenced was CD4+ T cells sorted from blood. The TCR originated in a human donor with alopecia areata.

The CDR3 DNA reads TGTGCCAGCAGCTTAGACAGTAACACCTACGAGCAGTACTTC. Translated: CASSLDSNTYEQYF. This chain links TRBV7-9 with TRBJ2-7; D is unclear. This CDR3 is 14 amino acids long. V dropped 1 base and J dropped 2 bases, with 9 bases sitting between them. Germline lookup yields CDR1 SEHNR and CDR2 FQNEAQ (reference sequence).